What follows are 32 T cell receptor beta chains derived from one specimen sequenced in a study of CD8+CD57+ T cells in acquired aplastic anemia. Genomic DNA constituted the template upon which TCR beta VDJ and CDR3 profiling was performed. TCRdb reanalysed the reads using MiXCR and keeps one entry per CDR3 protein. This sample yields roughly 160,000 distinct CDR3 sequences, of which about three fifths are seen a single time; roughly 42% belongs to the top ten. The sequenced material came from sorted CD4+, CD8+, or CD8+CD57+ T cells (not recorded which) from PBMCs. Source of these receptors: a human donor in good health.

The CDR3 is CASSAAAVTTNEKLFF. The CDR3 coding sequence is TGTGCCAGCAGTGCGGCAGCAGTGACAACTAATGAAAAACTGTTTTTT. The V and J genes are TRBV6-1 and TRBJ1-4, with D unresolved. Germline V lookup: CDR1 MNHNS, CDR2 SASEGT. The CDR3 is made up of 16 amino acids. V was shortened by 4 bases and J by 0 bases, with 12 bases between the two germline ends.

This clonotype has at least ten counts. The chain links TRBV7-9 to TRBJ1-1; TRBD1 matches at 10 bases. Trimming removed 1 base from V and 0 bases from J; junction bases left unmatched: 5. Germline V lookup: CDR1 SEHNR, CDR2 FQNEAQ (reference sequence). The CDR3 extends over 17 amino acids. In DNA, the CDR3 is TGTGCCAGCAGCTTAGACTTTGGGACAGGGGTGAACACTGAAGCTTTCTTT. Protein product: CASSLDFGTGVNTEAFF.

On this clonotype itself: An end of the junction does not agree with germline; a read error may underlie this. The V and J genes are TRBV24-1 and TRBJ2-7; D remains ambiguous. Germline V gene sequence: CDR1 KGHDR, CDR2 SFDVKD. This CDR3 comprises 11 residues. The CDR3 sequence is CATSVGYEQYF. The DNA of the CDR3 is TGTGCCACCAGTGTGGGTTACGAGCAGTACTTT.

The rearrangement joins TRBV12-5 to TRBJ1-2; D is ambiguous. This CDR3 has 14 residues. Trimming shortened V by 4 bases and J by 5 bases, and 14 bases separated the two germline ends. In germline, CDR1 is LGHNT, CDR2 FRNRAP. The CDR3 is CASGSPSRPYGYTF. CDR3 nucleotide sequence: TGTGCTAGTGGTTCCCCCTCCCGGCCGTATGGCTACACCTTC.

The gene calls are TRBV7-9 and TRBJ1-1, with D possibly being TRBD1 (6 bases). This CDR3 has 13 amino acids. The V end lost 3 bases, the J end lost 7 bases, and 12 bases lay between the germline ends. CDR1 is SEHNR and CDR2 is FQNEAQ in the germline V gene (reference sequence). The DNA for the CDR3 is TGTGCCAGCAGCTTTTACAGGGATGATGAAGCTTTCTTT. This gives the protein CASSFYRDDEAFF.

The chain recombines TRBV25-1 with TRBJ2-1; perhaps TRBD1 as D (5 bases). This CDR3 region has 15 residues. The germline V and J ends were trimmed by 4 bases and 4 bases, with 14 bases remaining between them. The germline CDR1 and CDR2 sequences are MGHDK and SYGVNS. This CDR3 is CASSGRTLGYNEQFF. The CDR3 coding sequence is TGTGCCAGCAGTGGCCGGACACTTGGGTACAATGAGCAGTTCTTC. Variable domain in full (rest from reference TRBV25-1 and TRBJ2-1): EADIYQTPRYLVIGTGKKITLECSQTMGHDKMYWYQQDPGMELHLIHYSYGVNSTEKGDLSSESTVSRIRTEHFPLTLESARPSHTSQYLCASSGRTLGYNEQFFGPGTRLTVL.

The V gene is TRBV20-1, the J gene TRBJ2-1, with TRBD2 identical over 10 bases. CDR3 length: 15 residues. Trimming cost V 0 bases and J 15 bases; bases outside gene matches: 14. Germline CDR1 and CDR2: DFQATT and SNEGSKA (reference sequence). The CDR3: CSARDFLSGGSIVFF. The CDR3 bases are TGCAGTGCTAGAGATTTCCTTAGCGGGGGGTCAATTGTGTTCTTC.

The V gene is TRBV2, the J gene TRBJ1-5; D might be TRBD1 (6 bases). V lost 5 bases to trimming and J lost 2 bases, with 13 bases between them. The CDR3 runs to 15 residues. In germline, CDR1 is SNHLY, CDR2 FYNNEI. For the CDR3, the DNA is TGTGCCAGCAGTTACGAGGGGGATGGCAATCAGCCCCAGCATTTT. The encoded protein is CASSYEGDGNQPQHF.

This clonotype came up many times. The chain is built from TRBV7-8 and TRBJ1-1, with 7 bases matching TRBD1. The CDR3 is made up of 14 amino acids. CDR1 is SGHVS and CDR2 is FQNEAQ in the germline V gene. J was trimmed by 1 base and V by 2 bases; bases with no gene match: 1. The chain's CDR3 is CASSLYRGNTEAFF. The DNA of the CDR3 is TGTGCCAGCAGCTTATACAGGGGGAACACTGAAGCTTTCTTT.

This clonotype was seen at least ten times. V and J are TRBV9 and TRBJ2-1; 8 positions agree with TRBD2. Germline V CDR1 and CDR2: SGDLS, YYNGEE. This CDR3 spans 15 amino acids. V trimming: 3 bases; J trimming: 6 bases; junction bases outside the gene matches: 8. The CDR3 here is CASSEGAGTSNEQFF. CDR3 DNA sequence: TGTGCCAGCAGCGAAGGGGCCGGGACTAGCAATGAGCAGTTCTTC.

The CDR3 DNA reads as TGTGCCAGCAGCTCAGGCGTATCCGCCTACGAGCAGTACTTC. It translates to CASSSGVSAYEQYF. The chain is built from TRBV7-2 and TRBJ2-7; no firm D call. Trimming took 4 bases from V and 2 from J, leaving 12 bases between them. The germline V gene encodes CDR1 SGHTA and CDR2 FQGNSA. This CDR3 is 14 amino acids long.

The chain is built from TRBV19 and TRBJ1-1; D is uncertain. Trimming cost V 4 bases and J 6 bases, with 9 bases left between them. The CDR3 extends over 12 amino acids. Germline V gene data show CDR1 as LNHDA and CDR2 as SQIVND (reference sequence). The CDR3 DNA is TGTGCCAGTAGTACGCGGGAGGCTGAAGCTTTCTTT. Encoded protein: CASSTREAEAFF. Full variable domain (rest looked up from reference TRBV19 and TRBJ1-1): DGGITQSPKYLFRKEGQNVTLSCEQNLNHDAMYWYRQDPGQGLRLIYYSQIVNDFQKGDIAEGYSVSREKKESFPLTVTSAQKNPTAFYLCASSTREAEAFFGQGTRLTVV.

J is TRBJ1-1 and V is TRBV28; D not resolved. The CDR3 is 12 amino acids. Trimming took off 1 base at V and 7 bases at J, with 7 bases between the two ends. The germline gives CDR1 MDHEN, CDR2 SYDVKM. The CDR3 coding sequence is TGTGCCAGCAGTTTATCATTCGGTGAAGCTTTCTTT. Translation gives CASSLSFGEAFF.

This clonotype was picked up many times. V and J are TRBV14 and TRBJ2-2, with TRBD2 as a possible D gene (5 bases). Germline V CDR1 and CDR2: SGHDN, FVKESK. The CDR3 is made up of 14 amino acids. Trimming stripped 3 bases from V and 0 bases from J, with 5 bases between. CDR3 nucleotides: TGTGCCAGCAGCCAGGAGGCGAACACCGGGGAGCTGTTTTTT. This codes for CASSQEANTGELFF.

This chain uses TRBV5-8 with TRBJ1-2, with 7 nucleotides matching TRBD1. V lost 5 bases to trimming and J lost 6 bases; unmatched junction nucleotides: 13. Germline CDR1 reads SGHTS; CDR2 reads YDEGEE. CDR3 size: 15 residues. In nucleotides, the CDR3 is TGTGCCAGCAGAGATGACCAGGGGGTCGGGGATGGCTACACCTTC. It yields the protein CASRDDQGVGDGYTF.

V usage is TRBV15 and J usage is TRBJ2-1, with 10 bases aligning to TRBD2. V shed 6 bases and J 3 bases; nucleotides not matched to a gene: 11. CDR3 length: 17 residues. The germline CDR1 and CDR2 sequences are LNHNV and YYDKDF (reference sequence). The CDR3 here is CATRGASGSTNYNEQFF. CDR3 coding DNA: TGTGCCACCAGGGGGGCTAGCGGGAGTACAAACTACAATGAGCAGTTCTTC.

About this clonotype: Just one base apart from a much larger clone, this may be a read error. The V call is TRBV12-3 or TRBV12-4, the J call TRBJ2-2; a possible D gene is TRBD1 (6 bases). The germline V and J ends were trimmed by 6 bases and 6 bases, with 17 bases remaining between them. The CDR3 contains 15 residues. CDR3 amino acids: CASSARDMEAGELFF. DNA of the CDR3: TGTGCCAGCAGCGCCCGGGACATGGAGGCCGGGGAGCTGTTTTTT.

The chain employs TRBV15 and TRBJ2-1, with 8 nucleotides matching TRBD2. This CDR3 is built from 15 residues. V lost 8 bases to trimming and J lost 4 bases; unmatched junction nucleotides: 10. From germline, CDR1 is LNHNV and CDR2 YYDKDF (reference sequence). The CDR3 loop reads CATRSGTSDYNEQFF. CDR3 DNA sequence: TGTGCCACCCGTTCCGGGACTAGTGATTACAATGAGCAGTTCTTC.

The chain uses TRBV19 and TRBJ1-3; perhaps TRBD1 as D (5 bases). Per germline, CDR1 LNHDA and CDR2 SQIVND (reference sequence). V lost 10 bases, J lost 4 bases, and 17 bases lay in between. The CDR3 contains 14 residues. CDR3 nucleotide sequence: TGTGCCACAGGCGCCAGGGCAGTCGGAAACACCATATATTTT. As protein: CATGARAVGNTIYF.

The rearrangement joins TRBV19 to TRBJ1-6, with D maybe TRBD1 (5 bases). CDR3 length: 16 amino acids. Trimming stripped 5 bases from V and 9 bases from J, with 20 bases between. Looked up from germline, CDR1 is LNHDA and CDR2 is SQIVND (reference sequence). The CDR3 loop is CASSVQSPGGLSPLHF. For the CDR3, the DNA is TGTGCCAGTAGTGTACAGAGTCCCGGGGGTCTTTCACCCCTCCACTTT.

The V call is TRBV5-6, the J call TRBJ1-5; unclear D gene. Germline-derived CDR1 and CDR2 are SGHDT and YYEEEE. V was trimmed by 3 bases and J by 0 bases, leaving 7 bases between them. The CDR3 length is 14 residues. The CDR3 loop reads CASSSGGSNQPQHF. CDR3 nucleotide sequence: TGTGCCAGCAGCTCGGGCGGTAGCAATCAGCCCCAGCATTTT. Filled out from reference TRBV5-6 and TRBJ1-5, the complete variable domain reads DAGVTQSPTHLIKTRGQQVTLRCSPKSGHDTVSWYQQALGQGPQFIFQYYEEEERQRGNFPDRFSGHQFPNYSSELNVNALLLGDSALYLCASSSGGSNQPQHFGDGTRLSIL.

This clonotype was seen a few times. This chain uses TRBV20-1 with TRBJ2-5; D call uncertain. The length of the CDR3 is 13 residues. V lost 3 bases and J 2 bases, leaving 10 bases between the germline ends. The germline V gene has CDR1 DFQATT and CDR2 SNEGSKA (reference sequence). The CDR3 loop is CSARSRRQETQYF. The CDR3 nucleotides read TGCAGTGCTAGGTCCAGGAGACAAGAGACCCAGTACTTC.

J is TRBJ2-5 and V is TRBV20-1; possibly TRBD2 for D (6 bases). CDR1 and CDR2 from the germline V gene are DFQATT and SNEGSKA (reference sequence). V lost 1 base and J lost 4, with 13 bases in between. This CDR3 spans 14 amino acids. CDR3 nucleotides: TGCAGTGCTAGAGGACTAGGTGTAGGAGAGACCCAGTACTTC. Translation: CSARGLGVGETQYF.

The rearrangement links TRBV20-1 to TRBJ1-4; D is undetermined. The CDR3 spans 14 residues. With 5 bases removed from V and 8 bases from J, the gap between germline ends came to 18 bases. Germline assignment: CDR1 DFQATT and CDR2 SNEGSKA (reference sequence). CDR3 protein: CSADSGVGGEKLFF. In DNA, the CDR3 is TGCAGTGCTGACTCCGGGGTAGGTGGCGAAAAACTGTTTTTT.

This clonotype was counted at least ten times. The chain couples TRBV24-1 to TRBJ2-3, with a possible D match to TRBD2 (5 bases). V was pared by 4 bases and J by 5 bases, with 21 bases between. The germline V gene encodes CDR1 KGHDR and CDR2 SFDVKD. This CDR3 has 17 residues. CDR3 in DNA: TGTGCCACCAGTGACCTCCCGATTGCCACGGCGGGAGATACGCAGTATTTT. It codes for CATSDLPIATAGDTQYF.

The rearrangement joins TRBV20-1 to TRBJ2-5, with TRBD1 identical over 7 bases. The end of the DNA fits TRBJ2-1 better, so the J call may be wrong. Germline CDR1 is DFQATT and CDR2 is SNEGSKA (reference sequence). The CDR3 extends over 12 amino acids. CDR3 in amino acids: CSPLGQLNEQFF. In DNA form, the CDR3 reads TGCAGCCCTTTGGGACAGCTAAATGAGCAGTTCTTC.

The CDR3 loop is CSAASGQFEAFF. DNA of the CDR3: TGCAGTGCTGCTTCGGGACAGTTTGAAGCTTTCTTT. The chain is built from TRBV20-1 and TRBJ1-1; 7 bases agree with TRBD1. The ends lost 5 bases at V and 7 bases at J; junction bases unmatched: 7. CDR1 DFQATT and CDR2 SNEGSKA come from the germline V gene (reference sequence). The CDR3 has 12 amino acids.

About this clonotype itself: A junction boundary mismatches the germline segment, possibly from a read error. Here the CDR3 reads CATNDGYEQYF. The CDR3, as DNA: TGTGCCACCAATGATGGATACGAGCAGTACTTC. V and J are TRBV24-1 and TRBJ2-7, with no clear D. This CDR3 spans 11 amino acids. The V gene's germline CDR1 is KGHDR and CDR2 SFDVKD.

As DNA, the CDR3 is TGTGCCAGCAGTCAAAGTAGACAAAACACTGAAGCTTTCTTT. Translation gives CASSQSRQNTEAFF. This chain joins TRBV6-5 and TRBJ1-1; D is ambiguous. CDR1 and CDR2 (germline): MNHEY, SVGAGI. V gave up 5 bases and J gave up 2 bases, with 12 bases separating them. CDR3 length: 14 amino acids.

The chain employs TRBV7-3 and TRBJ2-1, with a weak D call TRBD1 (5 bases). Trimming took 4 bases from V and 1 from J, leaving 11 bases between them. This CDR3 is 15 amino acids long. From germline, CDR1 is SGHTA and CDR2 FQGTGA. The CDR3 DNA is TGTGCCAGCAGCTGGTGGGCAGGGTCCTACAATGAGCAGTTCTTC. Translation gives CASSWWAGSYNEQFF. Supplemented by reference TRBV7-3 and TRBJ2-1, the full variable domain reads GAGVSQTPSNKVTEKGKYVELRCDPISGHTALYWYRQSLGQGPEFLIYFQGTGAADDSGLPNDRFFAVRPEGSVSTLKIQRTERGDSAVYLCASSWWAGSYNEQFFGPGTRLTVL.

This clonotype was seen ten or more times. The chain carries TRBV5-1 and TRBJ2-4; D is ambiguous. V lost 0 bases and J 2 bases, leaving 6 bases between the germline ends. Germline loops: CDR1 SGHRS, CDR2 YFSETQ. The CDR3 is 14 amino acids. The CDR3 nucleotides read TGCGCCAGCAGCTTGGAGCAGACCAAAAACATTCAGTACTTC. Protein product: CASSLEQTKNIQYF.

This clonotype has at least ten counts. The chain uses TRBV5-8 and TRBJ2-7, with D unresolved. Germline V CDR1 and CDR2: SGHTS, YDEGEE. V lost 5 bases to trimming and J lost 5 bases, with 11 bases between them. The CDR3 has 12 residues. The DNA of the CDR3 is TGTGCCAGCAGTGGCGAGGCCGACGAGCAGTACTTC. Its protein is CASSGEADEQYF. Full variable domain (remainder filled in from reference TRBV5-8 and TRBJ2-7): EAGVTQSPTHLIKTRGQQATLRCSPISGHTSVYWYQQALGLGLQFLLWYDEGEERNRGNFPPRFSGRQFPNYSSELNVNALELEDSALYLCASSGEADEQYFGPGTRLTVT.